Presented here are 29 T cell receptor beta chains from one specimen sequenced in a study of human T cells and chemical hapten exposure. Time point given: pre-sensitization, week 0. Treatment defined: therapeutic diphenylcyclopropenone sensitization with weekly scalp DPC. TCRdb recomputed calls from the RACE reads with MiXCR, one row per CDR3 protein. The table shows over 300,000 distinct CDR3 sequences, with 5.1% occurring only once. The specimen comprised whole blood, sampled in connection with sensitization to the hapten diphenylcyclopropenone (DPC). Every receptor here comes from a woman in her 50s with alopecia areata. Some clones in this sample may be carry-over from other donors' samples.

The CDR3, as DNA: TGTGCCAGCAGCCCAATTAAGGGGGGCAGCTATGGCTACACCTTC. Translation: CASSPIKGGSYGYTF. The chain joins TRBV11-2 to TRBJ1-2; D might be TRBD1 (6 bases). CDR1 is SGHAT and CDR2 is FQNNGV in the germline V gene. V lost 5 bases to trimming and J lost 4 bases, with 17 bases between them. This CDR3 has 15 residues.

This clonotype appeared a few times. DNA of the CDR3: TGCAGTGCCTCCAAACAGGGGGGGCAGCCCCAGCATTTT. Protein: CSASKQGGQPQHF. This chain joins TRBV20-1 and TRBJ1-5, with 8 bases fitting TRBD1. The V and J ends lost 6 bases and 7 bases, in that order; junction bases with no gene match: 8. The CDR3 has 13 residues. Germline V CDR1 and CDR2: DFQATT, SNEGSKA (reference sequence).

This clonotype has a count of ten or more. The chain is built from TRBV6-2 or TRBV6-3 and TRBJ1-6; perhaps TRBD1 as D (5 bases). CDR3 size: 15 residues. Trimming pared 7 bases from V and 6 bases from J, leaving 16 bases between. Germline lookup yields CDR1 MNHEY and CDR2 SVGEGT. CDR3 DNA: TGTGCCAGCACCCAATTAGGACAACTTAATTCACCCCTCCACTTT. Translated, it gives CASTQLGQLNSPLHF.

This clonotype was counted at least ten times. The chain links TRBV29-1 to TRBJ2-4, with D possibly matching TRBD1 (5 bases). Germline V lookup: CDR1 SQVTM, CDR2 ANQGSEA. The length of the CDR3 is 15 residues. Trimming pared 0 bases from V and 2 bases from J, leaving 11 bases between. Written as DNA, the CDR3 is TGCAGCGTTGAAGACAGGGTAGGAACCAAAAACATTCAGTACTTC. Translating it yields CSVEDRVGTKNIQYF.

This clonotype was counted many times. This chain connects TRBV29-1 to TRBJ2-7, with TRBD2 matching 7 bases. Germline CDR1 SQVTM, CDR2 ANQGSEA. This CDR3 region has 14 residues. V was pared by 4 bases and J by 2 bases, with 8 bases of the junction left unmatched. CDR3 in DNA: TGCAGCGTTGGCTTGCGGGCGGGAGCCTACGAGCAGTACTTC. It codes for CSVGLRAGAYEQYF.

Details on this clonotype: As the CDR3 is not closed by the conserved phenylalanine or tryptophan, this likely results from a read error. This rearrangement joins TRBV12-3 or TRBV12-4 to TRBJ1-1; D is unclear. The CDR3 has 14 amino acids. V was shortened by 2 bases and J by 3 bases, with 10 bases between the two germline ends. The CDR3 spells CASSLLSPYTEAFS. As DNA, the CDR3 is TGTGCCAGCAGTTTACTGTCCCCCTACACTGAAGCTTTCTCT.

This clonotype was recorded many times. The chain links TRBV27 to TRBJ2-5, with 9 bases matching TRBD2. Trimming cost V 2 bases and J 7 bases; bases outside gene matches: 8. The length of the CDR3 is 15 residues. The V gene's germline CDR1 is MNHEY and CDR2 SMNVEV (reference sequence). The CDR3 DNA is TGTGCCAGCAGTTTAGCAGCGGGAGGAGGCGGGACCCAGTACTTC. Translating it yields CASSLAAGGGGTQYF.

In its sample, this clonotype was seen a few times. The chain links TRBV7-8 to TRBJ2-3; tentatively, D is TRBD1 (6 bases). Trimming took 5 bases from V and 2 from J, leaving 20 bases between them. The CDR3 extends over 17 amino acids. CDR1 and CDR2 (germline): SGHVS, FQNEAQ. CDR3 coding DNA: TGTGCCAGCAGCCCTTACAGGGCTAGGGGAAACACAGATACGCAGTATTTT. Protein sequence: CASSPYRARGNTDTQYF.

This clonotype was recorded many times. The chain uses TRBV30 and TRBJ2-3; D uncertain. The CDR3 has 14 amino acids. Trimming cost V 5 bases and J 2 bases, with 14 bases left between them. Germline-derived CDR1 and CDR2 are GTSNPN and SVGIG (reference sequence). CDR3 protein: CAWGEGADTDTQYF. CDR3 DNA sequence: TGTGCCTGGGGGGAAGGTGCCGACACAGATACGCAGTATTTT.

This clonotype was observed at least ten times. V usage is TRBV7-2 and J usage is TRBJ1-1; D gene unclear. Germline V gives CDR1 SGHTA, CDR2 FQGNSA. Trimming stripped 1 base from V and 1 base from J, with 10 bases between. CDR3 size: 15 residues. The CDR3 sequence: CASSLGLGRNTEAFF. The CDR3 DNA reads TGTGCCAGCAGCTTAGGTCTAGGCAGGAACACTGAAGCTTTCTTT.

This clonotype came up many times. V is TRBV7-8 and J is TRBJ2-5; 7 bases fit TRBD2. There are 15 residues in the CDR3. V shed 1 base, J shed 5 bases, and the junction held 7 bases outside the gene matches. Germline CDR1 and CDR2: SGHVS and FQNEAQ. The CDR3: CASSLGTRSLETQYF. Here the CDR3 DNA reads TGTGCCAGCAGCTTAGGGACTAGATCTCTCGAGACCCAGTACTTC.

This clonotype has a count of ten or more. The chain combines TRBV20-1 with TRBJ2-5, with 15 bases matching TRBD2. The CDR3 has 16 residues. The V segment lost 4 bases and the J segment 2 bases; nucleotides outside the gene matches: 5. The germline gives CDR1 DFQATT, CDR2 SNEGSKA (reference sequence). Written as DNA, the CDR3 is TGCAGTGCTACTGGGACTAGCGGGGGGACACAAGAGACCCAGTACTTC. It codes for CSATGTSGGTQETQYF.

In this sample, this clonotype turned up a few times. The rearrangement joins TRBV27 to TRBJ1-2, with D unresolved. Between the trimmed V and J ends, which lost 8 bases and 4 bases, there was a span of 17 bases. This CDR3 contains 14 residues. Germline V CDR1 and CDR2: MNHEY, SMNVEV (reference sequence). The CDR3: CASGPRPDGYGYTF. The DNA for the CDR3 is TGTGCCAGCGGGCCCAGGCCCGACGGCTATGGCTACACCTTC.

This clonotype was counted many times. The genes are TRBV6-6 and TRBJ1-2; the D is unclear. The CDR3 has 11 residues. V shed 6 bases and J shed 1 base, with 3 bases lying between them. Germline loops: CDR1 MNHNY, CDR2 SVGAGI (reference sequence). CDR3 sequence: CASSHNYGYTF. CDR3 DNA: TGTGCCAGCAGCCATAACTATGGCTACACCTTC.

This clonotype was detected ten times or more. The chain joins TRBV7-2 to TRBJ2-1, with D tentatively TRBD1 (5 bases). V was clipped by 6 bases and J by 7 bases, with 10 bases between them. The CDR3 loop spans 12 amino acids. Germline-derived CDR1 and CDR2 are SGHTA and FQGNSA. The CDR3 here is CASRKTENEQFF. CDR3 coding DNA: TGTGCCAGCAGAAAGACAGAAAATGAGCAGTTCTTC.

The table lists this clonotype with many counts. The chain links TRBV5-6 to TRBJ2-2, with D uncertain. Between the trimmed V and J ends, which lost 1 base and 5 bases, there was a span of 9 bases. CDR3 length equals 14 residues. Looked up from germline, CDR1 is SGHDT and CDR2 is YYEEEE. The CDR3 DNA sequence: TGTGCCAGCAGCTTGAAAGGGCCGACCGGGGAGCTGTTTTTT. Protein: CASSLKGPTGELFF.

This clonotype was observed many times. The rearrangement links TRBV11-2 to TRBJ2-7, with 11 bases lining up with TRBD2. CDR1 and CDR2 from the germline V gene are SGHAT and FQNNGV. Losses at the gene ends were 5 bases for V and 2 bases for J; bases not matched to a gene: 5. CDR3 length equals 15 residues. In nucleotides, the CDR3 is TGTGCCAGCAGCCTCGAACTAGCGGGGGCCTACGAGCAGTACTTC. It translates to CASSLELAGAYEQYF.

This clonotype has at least ten counts. The chain has TRBV11-1 and TRBJ2-1; no definite D call. V lost 5 bases to trimming and J lost 5 bases, with 16 bases between them. The CDR3 has 15 residues. The germline gives CDR1 SGHAT, CDR2 FQDESV (reference sequence). This chain's CDR3 is CASSPAALGHNEQFF. In nucleotides, the CDR3 is TGTGCCAGCAGCCCAGCAGCTCTCGGGCACAATGAGCAGTTCTTC. Complete variable domain (other parts from reference TRBV11-1 and TRBJ2-1): EAEVAQSPRYKITEKSQAVAFWCDPISGHATLYWYRQILGQGPELLVQFQDESVVDDSQLPKDRFSAERLKGVDSTLKIQPAELGDSAMYLCASSPAALGHNEQFFGPGTRLTVL.

This chain joins TRBV29-1 and TRBJ1-2; 10 nucleotides align to TRBD1. Germline V gene lookup returns CDR1 SQVTM and CDR2 ANQGSEA. The CDR3 is made up of 16 amino acids. J gave up 0 bases and V 4 bases, and 8 bases lay outside the gene matches. The CDR3 nucleotides read TGCAGCGTTGGGCCGGGACAGGGGTTTTCTAACTATGGCTACACCTTC. Protein product: CSVGPGQGFSNYGYTF.

V and J are TRBV12-3 or TRBV12-4 and TRBJ1-6, with D possibly TRBD1 on 5 matching bases. This CDR3 is built from 14 residues. The V and J ends lost 2 bases and 7 bases respectively, with 9 bases between them. The CDR3 bases are TGTGCCAGCAGTTTAAGACAGTTAAATTCACCCCTCCACTTT. It encodes CASSLRQLNSPLHF.

This clonotype was counted between two and nine times. The V gene is TRBV20-1, the J gene TRBJ2-1; TRBD2 agrees at 9 bases. The CDR3 is made up of 15 amino acids. The germline V gene has CDR1 DFQATT and CDR2 SNEGSKA (reference sequence). Trimming at V came to 5 bases and at J to 2 bases, leaving 7 bases not matched to a gene. In DNA form, the CDR3 reads TGCAGTGCTCCCAAGGCTAGCGGGGCCTACAATGAGCAGTTCTTC. This translates into CSAPKASGAYNEQFF.

The rearrangement uses TRBV20-1 and TRBJ2-7; D is possibly TRBD2 (6 bases). The V end lost 6 bases, the J end lost 0 bases, and 15 bases lay between the germline ends. CDR1 is DFQATT, CDR2 SNEGSKA, per germline (reference sequence). This CDR3 comprises 14 residues. For the CDR3, the DNA is TGCAGTGCCTCTCACCCGGGACTCTCCTACGAGCAGTACTTC. This gives the protein CSASHPGLSYEQYF.

The V call is TRBV15, the J call TRBJ2-3, with D perhaps assigned TRBD1 or TRBD2 (6 bases each). V was clipped by 0 bases and J by 4 bases, with 8 bases between them. In germline, CDR1 is LNHNV, CDR2 YYDKDF (reference sequence). This CDR3 spans 14 amino acids. The DNA of the CDR3 is TGTGCCACCAGCAGAGATAGGGGGGCAGATACGCAGTATTTT. Translating gives CATSRDRGADTQYF.

This clonotype showed up many times. The chain employs TRBV7-2 and TRBJ1-1; no clear D. Germline loops: CDR1 SGHTA, CDR2 FQGNSA. The length of the CDR3 is 15 residues. The V end lost 5 bases, the J end lost 2 bases, and 15 bases lay between the germline ends. The CDR3 DNA is TGTGCCAGCAGCACCCAATCTACAGTAAACACTGAAGCTTTCTTT. It is translated as CASSTQSTVNTEAFF. Variable domain in full (rest from reference TRBV7-2 and TRBJ1-1): GAGVSQSPSNKVTEKGKDVELRCDPISGHTALYWYRQSLGQGLEFLIYFQGNSAPDKSGLPSDRFSAERTGGSVSTLTIQRTQQEDSAVYLCASSTQSTVNTEAFFGQGTRLTVV.

This clonotype occurred many times. The chain recombines TRBV12-3 or TRBV12-4 with TRBJ1-5; D remains ambiguous. Deletions cut 3 bases from V and 2 bases from J, with 14 bases between. The CDR3 is 16 residues long. CDR3 bases: TGTGCCAGCAGTTTGACAACTCATTTGGGCAATCAGCCCCAGCATTTT. Translation: CASSLTTHLGNQPQHF.

In this sample, this clonotype turned up many times. The rearrangement joins TRBV18 to TRBJ2-7, with TRBD1 identical over 7 bases. Germline CDR1 KGHSH, CDR2 LQKENI. This CDR3 spans 14 amino acids. The V segment lost 3 bases and the J segment 4 bases; nucleotides outside the gene matches: 6. This CDR3 is CASSPRTGMYEQYF. In DNA form, the CDR3 reads TGTGCCAGCTCACCCCGGACAGGAATGTACGAGCAGTACTTC.

This clonotype was counted only a few times. V and J are TRBV5-3 and TRBJ1-1; unclear D gene. TRBV5-3 is treated as an ORF (open reading frame) with a function not yet certain. The CDR3 loop spans 14 amino acids. Deletions cut 4 bases from V and 2 bases from J, with 12 bases between. The CDR3 is CARSEGSSNTEAFF. CDR3 sequence (DNA): TGTGCCAGAAGCGAGGGCTCGTCCAACACTGAAGCTTTCTTT.

This clonotype occurred a few times. The V gene is TRBV5-8, the J gene TRBJ1-5; 7 bases map to TRBD1. The germline V gene has CDR1 SGHTS and CDR2 YDEGEE. The ends lost 3 bases at V and 5 bases at J; junction bases unmatched: 8. CDR3 size: 15 residues. The CDR3 coding sequence is TGTGCCAGCAGCTACGGGACAGACCGTTATCAGCCCCAGCATTTT. It translates to CASSYGTDRYQPQHF.

The chain recombines TRBV29-1 with TRBJ1-2, with D unclear. Germline-derived CDR1 and CDR2 are SQVTM and ANQGSEA. V was pared by 3 bases and J by 2 bases, with 13 bases between. The length of the CDR3 is 14 residues. CDR3 nucleotides: TGCAGCGTTGATGCGACACGGAGGAACTATGGCTACACCTTC. It translates to CSVDATRRNYGYTF.